Below, 27 T cell receptor beta chains from the same sample are listed, as sequenced in a study of blood T cells in healthy people across ages. Through a sample-barcoded 5' primer and a J-beta primer mix, a second PCR was run for roughly 6 to 11 cycles. TCRdb re-called the 5' RACE reads with MiXCR, one entry per CDR3 protein. This sample has 760,000 or so distinct CDR3 sequences, with around 25% found just once. A further study also used this sample, focusing on T cells of mothers and their children.

Source material: blood. All receptors derive from a boy aged 10-17 years in good health.

The CDR3 DNA reads as TGTGCCAGCAGCTTAGTAATGGGACAGGGTAAAGAGCAGTACTTC. Amino acid sequence: CASSLVMGQGKEQYF. The J gene is TRBJ2-5, the V gene TRBV11-2; 9 nucleotides align to TRBD1. The CDR3 is 15 residues long. Trimming cost V 1 base and J 11 bases; bases outside gene matches: 11. Germline V gene lookup returns CDR1 SGHAT and CDR2 FQNNGV.

Points on this clonotype: Sequence at one end of the junction differs from germline and may be a read error. The chain has TRBV20-1 and TRBJ2-5; 13 nucleotides align to TRBD2. The CDR3 is 15 amino acids. Germline CDR1 reads DFQATT; CDR2 reads SNEGSKA (reference sequence). The CDR3 region is CSAYSGLAGDTRWFF. The DNA of the CDR3 is TGCAGTGCCTACTCCGGACTAGCGGGAGATACAAGGTGGTTCTTC.

The J gene is TRBJ1-5, the V gene TRBV20-1; tentative D call: TRBD1 (6 bases). The CDR3 runs 14 residues. Germline CDR1 and CDR2: DFQATT and SNEGSKA (reference sequence). V was shortened by 5 bases and J by 0 bases, with 11 bases between the two germline ends. The CDR3 reads CSAGDTDSNQPQHF. The CDR3 region has the DNA TGCAGTGCTGGGGACACAGATAGCAATCAGCCCCAGCATTTT.

This clonotype has just a few counts. V is TRBV12-3 or TRBV12-4 and J is TRBJ2-4, with TRBD1 matching over 9 bases. V lost 7 bases, J lost 5 bases, and 18 bases stayed unmatched. The CDR3 has 18 residues. CDR3 nucleotides: TGTGCCAGCACCGGGGACAGGGTTAGTCTTGGAACCGAAAACATTCAGTACTTC. It yields the protein CASTGDRVSLGTENIQYF.

This clonotype was recorded once. A read error may produce the germline difference seen at one junction end. This rearrangement joins TRBV7-7 to TRBJ2-1; no definite D call. The CDR3 spans 14 residues. Germline loops: CDR1 SSHAT, CDR2 FNYEAQ (reference sequence). The CDR3 loop is CASRRSSGDNEQFF. CDR3 DNA: TGTGCTAGCAGGCGCTCGAGTGGAGACAATGAGCAGTTCTTC.

There are a few counts of this clonotype. CDR3 in amino acids: CASSFRENYGYTF. The CDR3 DNA sequence: TGTGCCAGCAGCTTCAGAGAAAACTATGGCTACACCTTC. The chain employs TRBV7-9 and TRBJ1-2; D is uncertain. V shed 3 bases and J shed 2 bases, with 7 bases lying between them. The CDR3 is 13 amino acids. From germline, CDR1 is SEHNR and CDR2 FQNEAQ (reference sequence).

The CDR3 region has the DNA TGCAGCGTTGCTGACCGGTACAATGAGCAGTTCTTC. The encoded protein is CSVADRYNEQFF. The chain couples TRBV29-1 to TRBJ2-1; D is ambiguous. This CDR3 spans 12 amino acids. The germline gives CDR1 SQVTM, CDR2 ANQGSEA. V was shortened by 4 bases and J by 4 bases, with 8 bases between the two germline ends.

In DNA form, the CDR3 reads TGTGCCAGCAGCTTAGGGGGCCCTTCGGGCGAGCAGTACTTC. It yields the protein CASSLGGPSGEQYF. The chain combines TRBV11-1 with TRBJ2-7; perhaps TRBD1 as D (5 bases). Trimming removed 1 base at V and 6 bases at J, with 13 bases between. Germline loops: CDR1 SGHAT, CDR2 FQDESV (reference sequence). The CDR3 consists of 14 residues.

The gene calls are TRBV7-8 and TRBJ1-6; D gene ambiguous. The CDR3 consists of 15 residues. Germline CDR1 and CDR2: SGHVS and FQNEAQ. Trimming stripped 5 bases from V and 1 base from J, with 9 bases between. The CDR3 sequence is CASSPDTSYNSPLHF. The CDR3 nucleotides are TGTGCCAGCAGCCCTGACACGTCCTATAATTCACCCCTCCACTTT.

The J gene is TRBJ2-5, the V gene TRBV12-3 or TRBV12-4, with D tentatively TRBD2 (5 bases). The end of the DNA aligns better with TRBJ2-1, so the J call may be wrong. The CDR3 length is 14 residues. CDR3 loop: CASKSRELGNEQFF. The CDR3 DNA is TGTGCCAGCAAATCTAGGGAGCTGGGCAATGAGCAGTTCTTC.

In its sample, this clonotype was seen a few times. Here the CDR3 reads CASSFGQGGYEQFF. In DNA form, the CDR3 reads TGCGCCAGCAGCTTTGGACAGGGGGGCTATGAGCAGTTCTTC. J is TRBJ2-1 and V is TRBV4-1, with 10 nucleotides matching TRBD1. Germline CDR1 is MGHRA and CDR2 is YSYEKL. This CDR3 is built from 14 residues. V dropped 5 bases and J dropped 8; count of bases not matched to a gene: 6.

There are a few counts of this clonotype. V usage is TRBV12-3 or TRBV12-4 and J usage is TRBJ2-6; no firm D call. This CDR3 is built from 15 residues. V lost 2 bases and J 0 bases, leaving 5 bases between the germline ends. Here the CDR3 reads CASSLRHSGANVLTF. The CDR3 nucleotides are TGTGCCAGCAGTTTAAGGCACTCTGGGGCCAACGTCCTGACTTTC.

The chain links TRBV29-1 to TRBJ2-7; 12 bases are a match to TRBD1. V lost 7 bases to trimming and J lost 6 bases; unmatched junction nucleotides: 4. The CDR3 covers 12 residues. Germline V gene lookup returns CDR1 SQVTM and CDR2 ANQGSEA. The CDR3 sequence is CSAGDRGLEQYF. CDR3 in DNA: TGCAGCGCGGGGGACAGGGGGCTCGAGCAGTACTTC.

V gene TRBV20-1 combines with J gene TRBJ1-5; the D gene is possibly TRBD1 (5 bases). V shed 1 base and J shed 2 bases, with 12 bases lying between them. Germline assignment: CDR1 DFQATT and CDR2 SNEGSKA (reference sequence). The length of the CDR3 is 15 residues. DNA for the CDR3: TGCAGTGCTAGAGCCGGATGGGGGGGCAATCAGCCCCAGCATTTT. Its protein product is CSARAGWGGNQPQHF.

The chain has TRBV7-2 and TRBJ2-5; D is unresolved. Gene TRBJ2-1 matches the end of the DNA better, so the J call may be wrong. Germline V gene sequence: CDR1 SGHTA, CDR2 FQGNSA. The CDR3 extends over 15 amino acids. CDR3 coding DNA: TGTGCCAGCAGCTTAGGATGGGTAGCTTTTGGGGAGCAGTTCTTC. It codes for CASSLGWVAFGEQFF.

V and J are TRBV4-1 and TRBJ2-2; D might be TRBD1 or TRBD2, each matching 5 bases. V shed 3 bases and J shed 2 bases, with 13 bases lying between them. This CDR3 has 16 residues. The germline gives CDR1 MGHRA, CDR2 YSYEKL. The CDR3 nucleotides read TGCGCCAGCAGCCAGGCCCGGGACCTCAACACCGGGGAGCTGTTTTTT. It codes for CASSQARDLNTGELFF.

The chain couples TRBV28 to TRBJ2-1; D is unclear. Between the trimmed V and J ends, which lost 3 bases and 10 bases, there was a span of 13 bases. The CDR3 contains 13 residues. CDR1 and CDR2 from the germline V gene are MDHEN and SYDVKM. This CDR3 is CASSFFETSEQFF. CDR3 bases: TGTGCCAGCAGTTTCTTTGAAACAAGCGAGCAGTTCTTC.

The chain couples TRBV3-1 to TRBJ1-5, with a possible D match to TRBD1 (5 bases). Per germline, CDR1 LGHDT and CDR2 YNNKEL (reference sequence). V lost 2 bases to trimming and J lost 5 bases, with 13 bases between them. The CDR3 has 15 residues. CDR3 DNA sequence: TGTGCCAGCAGCCAATACGGGGGTTCCGATCAGCCCCAGCATTTT. Translated, it gives CASSQYGGSDQPQHF.

This clonotype was recorded a few times. The chain's CDR3 is CASSQGPATGGQETQYF. DNA for the CDR3: TGTGCCAGCAGCCAGGGGCCTGCTACAGGGGGACAAGAGACCCAGTACTTC. This chain joins TRBV14 and TRBJ2-5; 8 bases line up with TRBD1. The CDR3 extends over 17 amino acids. CDR1 is SGHDN, CDR2 FVKESK, per germline. The trim removed 3 bases at V and 2 bases at J, leaving 11 bases unmatched. Looking up the rest from reference TRBV14 and TRBJ2-5 gives the full variable domain: EAGVTQFPSHSVIEKGQTVTLRCDPISGHDNLYWYRRVMGKEIKFLLHFVKESKQDESGMPNNRFLAERTGGTYSTLKVQPAELEDSGVYFCASSQGPATGGQETQYFGPGTRLLVL.

The chain is built from TRBV27 and TRBJ2-2; a weak D match, TRBD1 (5 bases). This CDR3 spans 14 amino acids. V was cut by 3 bases and J by 6 bases, with 11 bases left in between. Germline loops: CDR1 MNHEY, CDR2 SMNVEV (reference sequence). In DNA, the CDR3 is TGTGCCAGCAGTTTCGTGCAGGGTGCCGGGGAGCTGTTTTTT. This translates into CASSFVQGAGELFF.

The chain joins TRBV9 to TRBJ2-3; the D gene is possibly TRBD2 (5 bases). The CDR3 runs 13 residues. With 0 bases removed from V and 6 bases from J, the gap between germline ends came to 8 bases. Per germline, CDR1 SGDLS and CDR2 YYNGEE. CDR3 region: CASSVVEGDTQYF. The CDR3 DNA follows: TGTGCCAGCAGCGTAGTCGAGGGTGATACGCAGTATTTT.

This chain connects TRBV25-1 to TRBJ2-1; the D gene is possibly TRBD2 (6 bases). The germline V gene encodes CDR1 MGHDK and CDR2 SYGVNS. Trimming removed 6 bases at V and 5 bases at J, with 14 bases between. This CDR3 has 14 residues. CDR3 protein: CASRKGLAHNEQFF. CDR3 in DNA: TGTGCCAGCAGGAAGGGGCTAGCGCACAATGAGCAGTTCTTC.

This clonotype was detected ten times or more. The rearrangement links TRBV27 to TRBJ2-1; 7 bases fit TRBD2. The CDR3 covers 14 residues. V trimming: 6 bases; J trimming: 3 bases; junction bases outside the gene matches: 5. From germline, CDR1 is MNHEY and CDR2 SMNVEV (reference sequence). The CDR3 nucleotides read TGTGCCAGCAGCTTGGGGGGGAACTACAATGAGCAGTTCTTC. It codes for CASSLGGNYNEQFF.

This clonotype was counted only a few times. The chain carries TRBV12-5 and TRBJ2-1, with TRBD2 identical over 9 bases. Germline values: CDR1 LGHNT, CDR2 FRNRAP. CDR3 length: 15 residues. The V gene end was trimmed by 1 base and the J gene end by 6 bases; junction bases not matched to a gene: 4. The CDR3 region is CASGLGTSAFNEQFF. The CDR3 nucleotides are TGTGCTAGTGGTTTGGGGACTAGCGCTTTCAATGAGCAGTTCTTC.

This clonotype was detected only a few times. The chain carries TRBV6-2 or TRBV6-3 and TRBJ2-5, with D possibly being TRBD1 (6 bases). The CDR3 length is 15 residues. CDR1 and CDR2 (germline): MNHEY, SVGEGT. V lost 5 bases to trimming and J lost 5 bases, with 18 bases between them. The CDR3 coding sequence is TGTGCCAGCAGTAAGCCGGGACAATGGCGGGAGACCCAGTACTTC. Amino acids: CASSKPGQWRETQYF.

The chain carries TRBV13 and TRBJ2-7; 10 bases fit TRBD1. CDR3 length equals 14 residues. CDR1 PRHDT and CDR2 FYEKMQ come from the germline V gene (reference sequence). J lost 5 bases, V lost 3 bases, and 4 bases had no gene match. This CDR3 reads CASSLGTGDNEQYF. CDR3 DNA sequence: TGTGCCAGCAGCTTGGGGACAGGGGATAACGAGCAGTACTTC.

This chain connects TRBV4-2 to TRBJ2-6; D may be TRBD1 or TRBD2 (5 bases each). Germline CDR1 LGHNA, CDR2 YNFKEQ. Trimming took off 0 bases at V and 4 bases at J, with 13 bases between the two ends. CDR3 length: 17 residues. CDR3 amino acids: CASSQEDSGSGANVLTF. In DNA, the CDR3 is TGTGCCAGCAGCCAAGAAGATTCAGGGAGCGGGGCCAACGTCCTGACTTTC.